The 18 T cell receptor beta chains reported below all come from one sample, sequenced in a study of blood T cell repertoires in COVID-19. The method was immunoSEQ multiplex PCR; TCRdb's version includes in-frame clones alone and lacks a portion of them. The sample includes about 99,000 clones, around 79% of them seen just once. Sequencing was performed on peripheral blood. The receptors here all came from a woman of 80 years or more with active or convalescent COVID-19.

The J gene is TRBJ2-7, the V gene TRBV19; 8 bases are a match to TRBD1. The germline V gene encodes CDR1 LNHDA and CDR2 SQIVND (reference sequence). The CDR3 covers 15 residues. V shed 1 base, J shed 3 bases, and the junction held 5 bases outside the gene matches. CDR3 nucleotide sequence: TGTGCCAGTAGTATAGGAGGACAGGGATACTACGAGCAGTACTTC. This sequence encodes CASSIGGQGYYEQYF.

The V gene is TRBV5-1, the J gene TRBJ2-2; 9 nucleotides line up with TRBD2. Trimming took 4 bases from V and 3 from J; bases not matched to a gene: 10. Germline CDR1 SGHRS, CDR2 YFSETQ. This CDR3 has 17 amino acids. CDR3: CASSLGGVAGDTGELFF. Written as DNA, the CDR3 is TGCGCCAGCAGCCTCGGAGGCGTAGCGGGAGACACCGGGGAGCTGTTTTTT.

The chain links TRBV5-1 to TRBJ2-3; D is unresolved. Germline-derived CDR1 and CDR2 are SGHRS and YFSETQ. The V and J ends lost 0 bases and 0 bases respectively, with 8 bases between them. This CDR3 has 15 amino acids. The CDR3 loop is CASSLDGSSTDTQYF. The CDR3 DNA follows: TGCGCCAGCAGCTTGGACGGGTCTAGCACAGATACGCAGTATTTT.

The table lists this clone with a few counts. This chain connects TRBV28 to TRBJ2-7; 7 nucleotides agree with TRBD2. Germline CDR1 MDHEN, CDR2 SYDVKM. The CDR3 sequence is 13 residues long. Unmatched junction bases numbered 7, after V lost 7 bases and J lost 4 bases. The CDR3 is CASNWGGGYEQYF. CDR3 DNA sequence: TGTGCCAGCAATTGGGGGGGAGGTTACGAGCAGTACTTC.

The chain employs TRBV28 and TRBJ2-7; TRBD1 might be the D (6 bases). The CDR3 loop spans 14 amino acids. The V and J ends lost 7 bases and 3 bases respectively, with 16 bases between them. Germline CDR1 MDHEN, CDR2 SYDVKM. CDR3 coding DNA: TGTGCCAGCAACTCAGGGGTCGTCGGCTACGAGCAGTACTTC. Protein sequence: CASNSGVVGYEQYF.

The V call is TRBV5-3, the J call TRBJ1-2; a possible D gene is TRBD1 (6 bases). TRBV5-3 counts as an open reading frame of uncertain function. V dropped 0 bases and J dropped 3 bases, with 27 bases sitting between them. The CDR3 covers 20 residues. CDR3 amino acids: CARSLAAPGRGTLWDYGYTF. CDR3 in DNA: TGTGCCAGAAGCTTGGCCGCCCCTGGCAGGGGTACCCTTTGGGACTATGGCTACACCTTC.

The V call is TRBV6-1, the J call TRBJ2-5, with 9 bases that match TRBD1. V trimming: 3 bases; J trimming: 5 bases; junction bases outside the gene matches: 10. CDR1 is MNHNS, CDR2 SASEGT, per germline. The length of the CDR3 is 16 residues. The CDR3 is CASSDGTGRFGETQYF. The DNA of the CDR3 is TGTGCCAGCAGTGATGGGACAGGGAGGTTCGGTGAGACCCAGTACTTC.

The chain is built from TRBV9 and TRBJ2-4; 14 bases are shared with TRBD2. Trimming took 3 bases from V and 0 from J; bases not matched to a gene: 5. The CDR3 has 18 amino acids. Germline CDR1 reads SGDLS; CDR2 reads YYNGEE. This chain's CDR3 is CASSAGLAGGLAKNIQYF. The CDR3 DNA follows: TGTGCCAGCAGCGCTGGACTAGCGGGAGGTTTAGCCAAAAACATTCAGTACTTC.

V is TRBV9 and J is TRBJ2-3; no clear D gene. The germline CDR1 and CDR2 sequences are SGDLS and YYNGEE. The length of the CDR3 is 15 residues. V shed 3 bases and J shed 0 bases, with 11 bases lying between them. The CDR3 loop reads CASSALATSTDTQYF. CDR3 sequence (DNA): TGTGCCAGCAGCGCCCTGGCGACAAGCACAGATACGCAGTATTTT.

This CDR3 reads CASSTNFGELFF. The CDR3 nucleotides are TGTGCCAGTAGTACGAACTTCGGGGAGCTGTTTTTT. V is TRBV19 and J is TRBJ2-2; the D is unclear. The V gene lost 4 bases and the J gene lost 7 bases, with 7 bases spanning the gap. CDR1 is LNHDA and CDR2 is SQIVND in the germline V gene (reference sequence). The CDR3 is 12 residues long. Using reference TRBV19 and TRBJ2-2 for the parts outside the CDR3, the full variable domain is DGGITQSPKYLFRKEGQNVTLSCEQNLNHDAMYWYRQDPGQGLRLIYYSQIVNDFQKGDIAEGYSVSREKKESFPLTVTSAQKNPTAFYLCASSTNFGELFFGEGSRLTVL.

In DNA form, the CDR3 reads TGTGCCACCAGTGAGTCCGGGACTCGGCTAGTGACCCAGTACTTC. It encodes CATSESGTRLVTQYF. The chain combines TRBV24-1 with TRBJ2-5, with TRBD2 as a possible D gene (6 bases). V shed 4 bases and J shed 7 bases, with 18 bases lying between them. This CDR3 comprises 15 residues. Germline V lookup: CDR1 KGHDR, CDR2 SFDVKD.

This clone was counted a single time. V is TRBV2 and J is TRBJ1-1, with D unresolved. V was trimmed by 3 bases and J by 4 bases, leaving 12 bases between them. CDR3 length: 14 residues. Looked up from germline, CDR1 is SNHLY and CDR2 is FYNNEI. CDR3: CASSERVLSTEAFF. For the CDR3, the DNA is TGTGCCAGCAGTGAGAGGGTTCTAAGCACTGAAGCTTTCTTT.

V usage is TRBV6-1 and J usage is TRBJ2-5, with D perhaps TRBD1 (6 bases). The V end was cut by 3 bases, the J end by 7 bases, with 12 bases between. The CDR3 has 13 residues. The germline gives CDR1 MNHNS, CDR2 SASEGT. CDR3: CASSDTGLGTQYF. The CDR3, as DNA: TGTGCCAGCAGTGACACAGGGTTAGGGACCCAGTACTTC.

The V call is TRBV29-1, the J call TRBJ2-7; 7 bases agree with TRBD1. Germline values: CDR1 SQVTM, CDR2 ANQGSEA. V dropped 4 bases and J dropped 2; count of bases not matched to a gene: 8. This CDR3 contains 14 residues. The CDR3 region has the DNA TGCAGCGTTGTCCCAAGGACAGGAACCTACGAGCAGTACTTC. Amino acid sequence: CSVVPRTGTYEQYF.

The rearrangement links TRBV14 to TRBJ1-1, with 7 bases matching TRBD1. With V trimmed by 1 base and J by 5 bases, 7 bases remained unmatched. This CDR3 has 15 amino acids. Looked up from germline, CDR1 is SGHDN and CDR2 is FVKESK. Written as DNA, the CDR3 is TGTGCCAGCAGCCAAGTAGGGCAGGGGGATACTGAAGCTTTCTTT. Amino acids: CASSQVGQGDTEAFF.

A note on this clone: A read error may produce the germline difference seen at one junction end. The chain carries TRBV5-1 and TRBJ1-6; D perhaps matches TRBD1 (6 bases). This CDR3 spans 16 amino acids. The germline CDR1 and CDR2 sequences are SGHRS and YFSETQ. DNA of the CDR3: TGTGCCAGCAGCTTGGACGGCCAGGGGAGAAGTTCACCCCTCCACTTT. Its translation is CASSLDGQGRSSPLHF.

The V gene is TRBV7-2, the J gene TRBJ2-5; D uncertain. This CDR3 spans 12 amino acids. CDR1 is SGHTA, CDR2 FQGNSA, per germline. V lost 5 bases to trimming and J lost 1 base, with 5 bases between them. CDR3 DNA: TGTGCCAGCAGCACGCGCCAAGAGACCCAGTACTTC. This translates into CASSTRQETQYF.

The table lists this clone with a count of one. The V and J genes are TRBV7-9 and TRBJ2-2; D is unclear. Trimming pared 3 bases from V and 5 bases from J, leaving 16 bases between. CDR1 SEHNR and CDR2 FQNEAQ come from the germline V gene (reference sequence). This CDR3 contains 16 residues. CDR3: CASSFSSGFSTGELFF. Here the CDR3 DNA reads TGTGCCAGCAGCTTCTCGTCGGGTTTTTCAACCGGGGAGCTGTTTTTT.